This TCR beta chain was identified in a study of Ad26.COV2.S vaccination and SARS-CoV-2 variants. Overall study context: Ad26.COV2.S given intramuscularly, once or twice 56 days apart.

This clone was seen a single time. What it binds is not known. Treatment defined: roughly 20 received Ad26.COV2.S at low or high dose, single or two shots; about 5 received placebo; per-sample allocation not given. Day 63 after the first injection of vaccine or placebo was the sampling time. Study conclusions and caveats: Placebo recipients trailed vaccine recipients in spike-specific TCR breadth.

Data came from immunoSEQ multiplex PCR; TCRdb stores just in-frame clones and leaves some out. The table records approximately 480,000 clones, around 88% of them present only once. Sample: peripheral blood, taken in a trial of Ad26.COV2.S vaccine versus placebo. The receptor's source is a person between 18 and 65 years old who received the Ad26.COV2.S COVID-19 vaccine or a placebo.

The CDR3 region has the DNA TGTGCCAGCAGCCAATACGAGTTACGCCTCGAAGCTTTCTTT. It encodes CASSQYELRLEAFF. The genes are TRBV14 and TRBJ1-1; unclear D gene. The CDR3 has 14 amino acids. Germline V gene sequence: CDR1 SGHDN, CDR2 FVKESK. Trimming removed 2 bases at V and 8 bases at J, with 15 bases between.